Included here is one T cell receptor (beta chain) sequence, with context. These data belong to a study of regulatory T cells in long-lasting Graves disease. Researchers made TCR beta libraries by using iRepertoire HTBI primers and running Arm-PCR on CDR3 regions. A single record per CDR3 protein comes from TCRdb applying MiXCR to the multiplex PCR reads. The table shows more than 350,000 distinct CDR3 sequences, with just under 15% occurring only once. The time point is: newly diagnosed GD, antithyroid drugs for less than 3 months. The authors made the TCR library using RNA they extracted from PBMCs. Peripheral blood, roughly 8.8 milliliters of it, was drawn into EDTA tubes. Per the germline V gene, CDR1 is SGHAT and CDR2 is FQDESV (reference sequence). V lost 5 bases to trimming and J lost 1 base, with 11 bases between them. The length of the CDR3 is 14 residues. This sample also belongs to another study, concerning T cells in Graves' hyperthyroidism and ophthalmopathy. As that report states: Stable hyperthyroidism was told apart from ophthalmopathy by a model built on 13 V-J features.

The sample was peripheral blood mononuclear cells (PBMCs), taken at new diagnosis, from a patient treated with antithyroid drugs. This receptor was identified in a woman aged 30 to 39 with Graves disease. V is TRBV11-1 and J is TRBJ1-2, with D perhaps matching TRBD1 (6 bases). The CDR3 DNA follows: TGTGCCAGCAGCCCGGACAGAAATAACTATGGCTACACCTTC. Protein sequence: CASSPDRNNYGYTF.